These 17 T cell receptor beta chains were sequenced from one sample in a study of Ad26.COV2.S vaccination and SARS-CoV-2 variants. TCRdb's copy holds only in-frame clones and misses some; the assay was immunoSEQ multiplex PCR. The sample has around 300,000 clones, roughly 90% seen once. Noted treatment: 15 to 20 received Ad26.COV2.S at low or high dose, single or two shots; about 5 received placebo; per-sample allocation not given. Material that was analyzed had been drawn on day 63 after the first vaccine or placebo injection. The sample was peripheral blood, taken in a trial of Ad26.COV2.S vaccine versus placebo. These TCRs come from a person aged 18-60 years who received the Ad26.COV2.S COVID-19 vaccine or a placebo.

The CDR3 DNA reads as TGCGCCAGCAGTGAGTCGCTTACAGGGGGCACAGATACGCAGTATTTT. As protein: CASSESLTGGTDTQYF. V gene TRBV10-1 combines with J gene TRBJ2-3, with TRBD1 matching 7 bases. With 0 bases clipped from V and 1 base from J, the junction kept 4 bases outside the gene matches. The germline gives CDR1 WNHNN, CDR2 SYGVQD (reference sequence). The CDR3 loop spans 16 amino acids.

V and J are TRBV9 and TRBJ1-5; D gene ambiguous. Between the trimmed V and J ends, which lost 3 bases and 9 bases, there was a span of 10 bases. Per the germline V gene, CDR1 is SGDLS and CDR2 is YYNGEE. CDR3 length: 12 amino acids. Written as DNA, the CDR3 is TGTGCCAGCAGCGAGGGTAAGGGGCCCCAGCATTTT. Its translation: CASSEGKGPQHF.

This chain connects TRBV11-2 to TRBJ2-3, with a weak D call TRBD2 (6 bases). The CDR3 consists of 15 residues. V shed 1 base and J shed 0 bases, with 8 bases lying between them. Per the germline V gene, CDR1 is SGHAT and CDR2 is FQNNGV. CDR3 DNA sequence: TGTGCCAGCAGCTTAGTCGGGGGAAGCACAGATACGCAGTATTTT. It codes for CASSLVGGSTDTQYF. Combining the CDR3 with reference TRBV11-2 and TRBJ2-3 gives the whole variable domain EAGVAQSPRYKIIEKRQSVAFWCNPISGHATLYWYQQILGQGPKLLIQFQNNGVVDDSQLPKDRFSAERLKGVDSTLKIQPAKLEDSAVYLCASSLVGGSTDTQYFGPGTRLTVL.

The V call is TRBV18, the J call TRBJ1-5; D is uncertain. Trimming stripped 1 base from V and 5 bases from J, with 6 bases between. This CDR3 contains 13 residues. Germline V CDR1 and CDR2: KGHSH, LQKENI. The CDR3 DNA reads TGTGCCAGCTCACCACGAATGGATCAGCCCCAGCATTTT. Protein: CASSPRMDQPQHF.

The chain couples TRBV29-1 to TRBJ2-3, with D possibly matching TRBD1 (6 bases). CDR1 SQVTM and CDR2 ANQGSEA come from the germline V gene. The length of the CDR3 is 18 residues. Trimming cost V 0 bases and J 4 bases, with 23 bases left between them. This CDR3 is CSVEDEPTGPPTPDTQYF. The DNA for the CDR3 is TGCAGCGTTGAAGATGAACCCACAGGGCCCCCCACACCAGATACGCAGTATTTT.

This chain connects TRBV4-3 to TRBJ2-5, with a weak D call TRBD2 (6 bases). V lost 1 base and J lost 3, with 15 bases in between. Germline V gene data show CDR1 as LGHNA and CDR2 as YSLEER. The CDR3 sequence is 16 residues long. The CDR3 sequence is CASSQGVVPGEETQYF. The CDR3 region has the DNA TGCGCCAGCAGCCAAGGGGTCGTACCGGGAGAAGAGACCCAGTACTTC.

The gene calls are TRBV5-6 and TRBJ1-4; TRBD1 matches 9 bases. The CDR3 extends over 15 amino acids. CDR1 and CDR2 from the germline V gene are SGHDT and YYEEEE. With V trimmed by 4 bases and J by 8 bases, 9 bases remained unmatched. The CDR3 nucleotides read TGTGCCAGCAGCGGGACCGGGACAGGGAACGAAAAACTGTTTTTT. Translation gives CASSGTGTGNEKLFF.

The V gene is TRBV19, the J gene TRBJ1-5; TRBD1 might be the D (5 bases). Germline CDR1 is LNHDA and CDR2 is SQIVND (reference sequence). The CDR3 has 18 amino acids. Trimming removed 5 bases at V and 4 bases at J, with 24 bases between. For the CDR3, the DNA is TGTGCCAGTAGTTTACGAGCTGGGGGGATGAGAATTAATCAGCCCCAGCATTTT. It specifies CASSLRAGGMRINQPQHF.

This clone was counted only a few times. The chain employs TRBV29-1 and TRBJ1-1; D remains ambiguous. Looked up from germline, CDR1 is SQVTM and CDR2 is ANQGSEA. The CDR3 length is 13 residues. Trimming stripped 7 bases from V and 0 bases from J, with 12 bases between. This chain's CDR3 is CSARNTMNTEAFF. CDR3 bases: TGCAGCGCAAGAAACACTATGAACACTGAAGCTTTCTTT.

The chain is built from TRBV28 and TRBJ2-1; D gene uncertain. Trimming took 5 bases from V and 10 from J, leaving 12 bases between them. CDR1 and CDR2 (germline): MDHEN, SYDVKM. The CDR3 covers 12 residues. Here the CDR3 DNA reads TGTGCCAGCAGTCTCGTGGCCAGAGAGCAGTTCTTC. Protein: CASSLVAREQFF.

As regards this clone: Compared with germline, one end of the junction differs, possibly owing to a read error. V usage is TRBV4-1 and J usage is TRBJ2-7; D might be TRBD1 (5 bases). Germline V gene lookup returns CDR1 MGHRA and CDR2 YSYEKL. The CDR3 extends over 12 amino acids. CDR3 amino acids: CASSQGCRTRNF. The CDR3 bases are TGCGCCAGCAGCCAAGGATGTAGGACACGGAACTTC.

This chain's CDR3 is CASSLVGGPITISDTQYF. The CDR3 region has the DNA TGTGCCAGCAGTTTGGTAGGCGGGCCGATCACAATTTCAGATACGCAGTATTTT. The chain joins TRBV28 to TRBJ2-3, with TRBD2 as a possible D gene (5 bases). This CDR3 has 18 residues. V lost 3 bases and J lost 4, with 23 bases in between. Germline CDR1 MDHEN, CDR2 SYDVKM.

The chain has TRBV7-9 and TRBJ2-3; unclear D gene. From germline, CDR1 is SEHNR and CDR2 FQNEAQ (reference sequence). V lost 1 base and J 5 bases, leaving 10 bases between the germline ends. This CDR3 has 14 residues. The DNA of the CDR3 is TGTGCCAGCAGCTTAGGGGTCAGCCTAGATACGCAGTATTTT. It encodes CASSLGVSLDTQYF.

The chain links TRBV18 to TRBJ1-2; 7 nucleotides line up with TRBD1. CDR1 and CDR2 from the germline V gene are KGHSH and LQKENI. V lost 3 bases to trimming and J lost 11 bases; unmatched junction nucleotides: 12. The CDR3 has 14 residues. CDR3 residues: CASSPDRIQVDYTF. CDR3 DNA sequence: TGTGCCAGCTCACCGGACAGGATCCAGGTGGATTACACCTTC. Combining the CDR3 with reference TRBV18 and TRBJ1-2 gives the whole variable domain NAGVMQNPRHLVRRRGQEARLRCSPMKGHSHVYWYRQLPEEGLKFMVYLQKENIIDESGMPKERFSAEFPKEGPSILRIQQVVRGDSAAYFCASSPDRIQVDYTFGSGTRLTVV.

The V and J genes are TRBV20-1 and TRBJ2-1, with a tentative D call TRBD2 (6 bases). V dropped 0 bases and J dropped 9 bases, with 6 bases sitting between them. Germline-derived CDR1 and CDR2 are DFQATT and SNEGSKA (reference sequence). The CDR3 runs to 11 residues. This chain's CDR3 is CSARDGSEQFF. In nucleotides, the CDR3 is TGCAGTGCTAGAGACGGGAGTGAGCAGTTCTTC.

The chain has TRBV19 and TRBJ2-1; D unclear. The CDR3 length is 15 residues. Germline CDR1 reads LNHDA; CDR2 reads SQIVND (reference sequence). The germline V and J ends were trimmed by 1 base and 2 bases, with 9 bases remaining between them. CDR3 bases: TGTGCCAGTAGTATAGCGGAGATCGCCTACAATGAGCAGTTCTTC. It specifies CASSIAEIAYNEQFF. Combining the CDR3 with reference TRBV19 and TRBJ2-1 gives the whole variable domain DGGITQSPKYLFRKEGQNVTLSCEQNLNHDAMYWYRQDPGQGLRLIYYSQIVNDFQKGDIAEGYSVSREKKESFPLTVTSAQKNPTAFYLCASSIAEIAYNEQFFGPGTRLTVL.

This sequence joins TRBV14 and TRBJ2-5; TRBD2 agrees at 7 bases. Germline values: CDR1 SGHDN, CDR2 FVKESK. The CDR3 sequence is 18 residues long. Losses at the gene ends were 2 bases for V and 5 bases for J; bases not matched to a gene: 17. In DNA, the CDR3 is TGTGCCAGCAGCCAATCGGAAGTCGGGAGGACACCTAGGGAGACCCAGTACTTC. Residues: CASSQSEVGRTPRETQYF. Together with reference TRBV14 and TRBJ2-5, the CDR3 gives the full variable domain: EAGVTQFPSHSVIEKGQTVTLRCDPISGHDNLYWYRRVMGKEIKFLLHFVKESKQDESGMPNNRFLAERTGGTYSTLKVQPAELEDSGVYFCASSQSEVGRTPRETQYFGPGTRLLVL.